One and the same sample provided the 5 T cell receptor beta chains below, sequenced in a study of CD8 T cells in Susac syndrome (dated by TCRdb to the late 2010s). Receptor libraries were prepared by the immunoSEQ multiplex PCR assay. RNA was extracted using the RNeasy kit, and about 0.5 to 1 microgram was reverse transcribed with random hexamers. Starting from the raw public reads, TCRdb applied fastp trimming at Q25, assembled clones with MiXCR and retained in-frame beta chains. Each record represents a unique CDR3 protein, reported with the most common genes and DNA among its rows. The sample table holds some 110,000 distinct CDR3 sequences, of which 85% to 95% were seen once. The top ten constitute approximately 0.097% of the sample. The sequenced sample consisted of CD4+ T cells from PBMCs. The receptors here all came from a human donor with multiple sclerosis.

V usage is TRBV5-6 and J usage is TRBJ1-2, with D possibly matching TRBD1 (5 bases). Germline CDR1 is SGHDT and CDR2 is YYEEEE. Trimming took off 3 bases at V and 4 bases at J, with 13 bases between the two ends. The CDR3 totals 14 residues. CDR3: CASSSKGLSYGYTF. The DNA for the CDR3 is TGTGCCAGCAGCTCTAAGGGGTTAAGCTATGGCTACACCTTC.

This clonotype was seen once. V and J are TRBV25-1 and TRBJ1-2; 11 nucleotides match TRBD1. This CDR3 contains 13 residues. With V trimmed by 6 bases and J by 8 bases, 5 bases remained unmatched. CDR1 MGHDK and CDR2 SYGVNS come from the germline V gene. The CDR3 coding sequence is TGTGCCAGCAGAGGACAGGGGGCGCCCGGCTACACCTTC. Amino acid sequence: CASRGQGAPGYTF.

This clonotype was picked up one time. The chain links TRBV27 to TRBJ1-2; no definite D call. The germline V gene has CDR1 MNHEY and CDR2 SMNVEV (reference sequence). Trimming cost V 5 bases and J 0 bases, with 7 bases left between them. The CDR3 consists of 13 residues. The CDR3 DNA reads as TGTGCCAGCAGTACGGTAGCTAACTATGGCTACACCTTC. This codes for CASSTVANYGYTF.

The chain uses TRBV5-1 and TRBJ2-3; 11 bases agree with TRBD2. CDR1 is SGHRS, CDR2 YFSETQ, per germline. Losses at the gene ends were 2 bases for V and 4 bases for J; bases not matched to a gene: 3. The CDR3 loop spans 15 amino acids. The CDR3 spells CASSFSGGAADTQYF. CDR3 in DNA: TGCGCCAGCAGCTTTAGCGGGGGGGCCGCAGATACGCAGTATTTT. The entire variable domain, with the rest obtained from reference TRBV5-1 and TRBJ2-3, is as follows: KAGVTQTPRYLIKTRGQQVTLSCSPISGHRSVSWYQQTPGQGLQFLFEYFSETQRNKGNFPGRFSGRQFSNSRSEMNVSTLELGDSALYLCASSFSGGAADTQYFGPGTRLTVL.

The V call is TRBV7-2, the J call TRBJ2-5, with 14 bases lining up with TRBD2. The germline gives CDR1 SGHTA, CDR2 FQGNSA. With 8 bases clipped from V and 5 bases from J, the junction kept 7 bases outside the gene matches. This CDR3 is built from 15 residues. As DNA, the CDR3 is TGTGCCAGCGGGGGACTAGCGGGGGAGCGGGAGACCCAGTACTTC. As protein: CASGGLAGERETQYF.